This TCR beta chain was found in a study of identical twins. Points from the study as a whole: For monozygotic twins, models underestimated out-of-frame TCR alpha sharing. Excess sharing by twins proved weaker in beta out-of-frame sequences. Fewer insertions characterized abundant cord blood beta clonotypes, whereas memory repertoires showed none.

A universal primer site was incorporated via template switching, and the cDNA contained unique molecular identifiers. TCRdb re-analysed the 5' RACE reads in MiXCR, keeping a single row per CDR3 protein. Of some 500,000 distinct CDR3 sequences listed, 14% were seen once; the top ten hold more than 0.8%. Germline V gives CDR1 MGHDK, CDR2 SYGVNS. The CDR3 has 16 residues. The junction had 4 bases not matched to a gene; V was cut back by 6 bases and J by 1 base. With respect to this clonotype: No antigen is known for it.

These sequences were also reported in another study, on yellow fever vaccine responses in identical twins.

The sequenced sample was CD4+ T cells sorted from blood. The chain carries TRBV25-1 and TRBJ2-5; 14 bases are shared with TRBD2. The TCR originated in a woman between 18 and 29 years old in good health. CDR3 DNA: TGTGCCAGCAGCCGACTAGCGGGAGGGCTCCAAGAGACCCAGTACTTC. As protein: CASSRLAGGLQETQYF.